A selection of T cell receptor beta chains follows, all from one sample in a study of T cells after yellow fever vaccination. In TCRdb, the 5' RACE reads were re-called with MiXCR into one record per CDR3 protein. This sample carries about 170,000 distinct CDR3 sequences, roughly 11% of them seen once, and the ten largest clones take approximately 34%. The sequencing used CD8+ T cells sorted from PBMCs, collected 15 days after the yellow fever booster vaccination. The receptors derive from a man aged 18 to 30 who received the YFV17D yellow fever vaccine. Both conserved end residues are part of each CDR3. A D gene is named only where the DNA matches it firmly. Clone sizes are given selectively: once, few, many, or a class where the clone is expanded.

size: many
V: TRBV9
J: TRBJ1-1
D: NA
DNA: TGTGCCAGCAGCCTCCGGGGGAACACTGAAGCTTTCTTT
CDR3: CASSLRGNTEAFF

size: few
V: TRBV12-3/TRBV12-4
J: TRBJ1-6
D: NA
DNA: TGTGCCAGCAGCCCTGTAGGCTATAATTCACCCCTCCACTTT
CDR3: CASSPVGYNSPLHF

size: few
V: TRBV5-4
J: TRBJ1-1
D: TRBD1
DNA: TGTGCCAGCAGCTTGGAGTCAGGGGGTCGTTGGGGCACTGAAGCTTTCTTT
CDR3: CASSLESGGRWGTEAFF

size: medium-sized
V: TRBV4-2
J: TRBJ2-3
D: TRBD2
DNA: TGTGCCAGCAGCCAAGATCGGGGGGGCACAGATACGCAGTATTTT
CDR3: CASSQDRGGTDTQYF

size: NA
V: TRBV27
J: TRBJ2-2
D: NA
DNA: TGTGCCAGCAGTTGGGGTGAAGGCGGGGAGCTGTTTTTT
CDR3: CASSWGEGGELFF

size: few
V: TRBV4-3
J: TRBJ2-7
D: NA
DNA: TGCGCCAGCAGCCAAGCTGGGGGCGCTTCCCCCTACGAGCAGTACTTC
CDR3: CASSQAGGASPYEQYF

size: few
V: TRBV7-2
J: TRBJ2-1
D: NA
DNA: TGTGCCAGCAGCTTACTGGGTTTCGGTTCCTACAATGAGCAGTTCTTC
CDR3: CASSLLGFGSYNEQFF

size: few
V: TRBV7-9
J: TRBJ2-2
D: NA
DNA: TGTGCCAGCATACATAGGGGGACCGGGGAGCTGTTTTTT
CDR3: CASIHRGTGELFF

size: NA
V: TRBV27
J: TRBJ2-3
D: NA
DNA: TGTGCCAGCAGTTGGGACGCCACAGATACGCAGTATTTT
CDR3: CASSWDATDTQYF

size: few
V: TRBV5-1
J: TRBJ2-1
D: NA
DNA: TGCGCCAGCAGGTGGGACTACAATGAGCAGTTCTTC
CDR3: CASRWDYNEQFF

size: few
V: TRBV29-1
J: TRBJ2-2
D: NA
DNA: TGCAGCGTTGCAGATTCTACCGGGGAGCTGTTTTTT
CDR3: CSVADSTGELFF

size: few
V: TRBV28
J: TRBJ2-1
D: TRBD2
DNA: TGTGCCACCCTTCGAATAGCGGGGGGGCTAGAGGAGCAGTTCTTC
CDR3: CATLRIAGGLEEQFF

size: few
V: TRBV20-1
J: TRBJ1-2
D: TRBD1
DNA: TGCAGTGCTAGAGACTGGGACAGGGAGAAGAATGGCTACACCTTC
CDR3: CSARDWDREKNGYTF

size: NA
V: TRBV25-1
J: TRBJ2-5
D: NA
DNA: TGTGCCAGCAGTGTCCCCCTCGAAGGGGGCCAAGAGACCCAGTACTTC
CDR3: CASSVPLEGGQETQYF

size: few
V: TRBV19
J: TRBJ2-3
D: TRBD1
DNA: TGTGCCAGTACCACCGGGACAGGAGGCACAGATACGCAGTATTTT
CDR3: CASTTGTGGTDTQYF

size: few
V: TRBV27
J: TRBJ1-5
D: NA
DNA: TGTGCCAGCAGTTTAACCTGGACACTCGGGGAGCCCCAGCATTTT
CDR3: CASSLTWTLGEPQHF

size: NA
V: TRBV7-8
J: TRBJ2-2
D: TRBD2
DNA: TGTGCCAGCAGTCATAAACGAAGACTAGCGGGGTTCGGGGAGCTGTTTTTT
CDR3: CASSHKRRLAGFGELFF

size: few
V: TRBV11-2
J: TRBJ2-2
D: TRBD2
DNA: TGTGCCAGCAGCCGGGGGGCCGGGGAGCTGTTTTTT
CDR3: CASSRGAGELFF

size: few
V: TRBV5-1
J: TRBJ2-4
D: NA
DNA: TGCGCCAGCAGCTTGGACGGGGGGCTGAAAAACATTCAGTACTTC
CDR3: CASSLDGGLKNIQYF

size: many
V: TRBV6-2/TRBV6-3
J: TRBJ2-6
D: NA
DNA: TGTGCCAGCAGTTGGGACCCGGCCGATTCTGGGGCCAACGTCCTGACTTTC
CDR3: CASSWDPADSGANVLTF

size: NA
V: TRBV4-1
J: TRBJ1-5
D: TRBD1
DNA: TGCGCCAGCAGCCTTGCCGGGACAGGGAAAGGGCAGCCCCAGCATTTT
CDR3: CASSLAGTGKGQPQHF

size: NA
V: TRBV12-3/TRBV12-4
J: TRBJ1-2
D: NA
DNA: TGTGCCAGCAGTTTTCTGTTTCAGGGAGAGGATGGCTACACCTTC
CDR3: CASSFLFQGEDGYTF

size: many
V: TRBV19
J: TRBJ1-1
D: NA
DNA: TGTGCCAGTAGTTGGGTGGCGAACACTGAAGCTTTCTTT
CDR3: CASSWVANTEAFF

size: few
V: TRBV11-3
J: TRBJ2-1
D: TRBD2
DNA: TGTGCCAGCAGCTTAACAGCGGGGGGCCTAGAGCAGTTCTTC
CDR3: CASSLTAGGLEQFF

size: few
V: TRBV4-1
J: TRBJ2-1
D: NA
DNA: TGCGCCAGCAGCCACTTTGGACAGTATGAGCAGTTCTTC
CDR3: CASSHFGQYEQFF

size: NA
V: TRBV9
J: TRBJ2-7
D: NA
DNA: TGTGCCAGCAGCGTAGGGGGCCTCTACGAGCAGTACTTC
CDR3: CASSVGGLYEQYF

size: few
V: TRBV7-7
J: TRBJ2-1
D: NA
DNA: TGTGCCAGCAGCTTTAGTCGGGCCAGCTCCTACAATGAGCAGTTCTTC
CDR3: CASSFSRASSYNEQFF

size: NA
V: TRBV6-1
J: TRBJ2-1
D: NA
DNA: TGTGCCATCGTACAGGGTCCGAGCTCCTACAATGAGCAGTTCTTC
CDR3: CAIVQGPSSYNEQFF

size: few
V: TRBV10-3
J: TRBJ2-7
D: NA
DNA: TGTGCCATCAGTGAGGACAGCTACTACGAGCAGTACTTC
CDR3: CAISEDSYYEQYF

size: NA
V: TRBV29-1
J: TRBJ2-3
D: NA
DNA: TGCAGCGTTGAAGATCTGGGGGATCAGACAGATACGCAGTATTTT
CDR3: CSVEDLGDQTDTQYF

size: many
V: TRBV6-5
J: TRBJ2-3
D: NA
DNA: TGTGCCAGCAGTTACGGCCGGGAAGATACGCAGTATTTT
CDR3: CASSYGREDTQYF

size: many
V: TRBV7-7
J: TRBJ2-7
D: NA
DNA: TGTGCCAGCAGCTTTCAGAGCTCCTACGAGCAGTACTTC
CDR3: CASSFQSSYEQYF

size: few
V: TRBV18
J: TRBJ1-1
D: NA
DNA: TGTGCCAGCTCACTCTCCGACAGGAGCAACACTGAAGCTTTCTTT
CDR3: CASSLSDRSNTEAFF

size: few
V: TRBV7-9
J: TRBJ2-7
D: TRBD2
DNA: TGTGCCAGCAGCCCCAAGCTAGCGGGGGCCGTGGGGGAGCAGTACTTC
CDR3: CASSPKLAGAVGEQYF

size: NA
V: TRBV11-3
J: TRBJ2-2
D: NA
DNA: TGTGCCAGCAGCTTAGCTTTCAACACCGGGGAGCTGTTTTTT
CDR3: CASSLAFNTGELFF

size: NA
V: TRBV27
J: TRBJ2-7
D: NA
DNA: TGTGCCAGCAGTGCCGGGGACTCCCTCTACGAGCAGTACTTC
CDR3: CASSAGDSLYEQYF

size: few
V: TRBV7-3
J: TRBJ2-5
D: TRBD2
DNA: TGTGCCAGCAGCCCCTCTGCGGGGGGGGCCCCAGAGACCCAGTACTTC
CDR3: CASSPSAGGAPETQYF

size: many
V: TRBV6-1
J: TRBJ1-6
D: TRBD1
DNA: TGTGCCAGCCGATATCTGACAGGGAATTCACCCCTCCACTTT
CDR3: CASRYLTGNSPLHF

size: NA
V: TRBV7-9
J: TRBJ2-1
D: NA
DNA: TGTGCCAGCACCAGCTCAGGGGCGTCTCCCCATGAGCAGTTCTTC
CDR3: CASTSSGASPHEQFF

size: few
V: TRBV24-1
J: TRBJ1-2
D: TRBD1
DNA: TGTGCCACCAGTGACCTCGGACAGGAAGGGGGCTACACCTTC
CDR3: CATSDLGQEGGYTF

size: few
V: TRBV7-9
J: TRBJ1-6
D: NA
DNA: TGTGCCAGCAGCTCTGTCTCCTATAATTCACCCCTCCACTTT
CDR3: CASSSVSYNSPLHF

size: NA
V: TRBV6-6
J: TRBJ2-5
D: TRBD1
DNA: TGTGCCAGCAGTTACGATCGGGACAGGGGGTGGGAGACCCAGTACTTC
CDR3: CASSYDRDRGWETQYF

size: NA
V: TRBV9
J: TRBJ2-5
D: TRBD1
DNA: TGTGCCAGCAGCGGTCGACAGGGACCCTCCCAAGAGACCCAGTACTTC
CDR3: CASSGRQGPSQETQYF

size: NA
V: TRBV27
J: TRBJ1-1
D: NA
DNA: TGTGCCAGCAGTTCACAGGTAGCGAACACTGAAGCTTTCTTT
CDR3: CASSSQVANTEAFF

size: NA
V: TRBV9
J: TRBJ2-3
D: TRBD2
DNA: TGTGCCAGTAACCCTAGCGGGGGGACAGATACGCAGTATTTT
CDR3: CASNPSGGTDTQYF

size: NA
V: TRBV27
J: TRBJ2-7
D: NA
DNA: TGTGCCGCCGGGGCAGGTTACGAGCAGTACTTC
CDR3: CAAGAGYEQYF

size: few
V: TRBV6-2/TRBV6-3
J: TRBJ2-4
D: TRBD1
DNA: TGTGCCATCGAGGACAGGGGAGGCGGCATTCAGTACTTC
CDR3: CAIEDRGGGIQYF

size: many
V: TRBV6-5
J: TRBJ2-1
D: NA
DNA: TGTGCCAGCAGTTACTCCACAGGGGAGGGCATTGAGCAGTTCTTC
CDR3: CASSYSTGEGIEQFF

size: few
V: TRBV4-1
J: TRBJ1-1
D: NA
DNA: TGCGCCAGCAGCCAAGTCGGGATTGGGGCTTTCTTT
CDR3: CASSQVGIGAFF

size: few
V: TRBV7-9
J: TRBJ1-3
D: NA
DNA: TGTGCCAGCAGCCCCGAGAGTGGAAACACCATATATTTT
CDR3: CASSPESGNTIYF

size: few
V: TRBV11-1
J: TRBJ2-1
D: TRBD1
DNA: TGTGCCAGCAGCCCTGCACCAGGACAGGGCTACAATGAGCAGTTCTTC
CDR3: CASSPAPGQGYNEQFF

size: many
V: TRBV27
J: TRBJ2-2
D: NA
DNA: TGTGCCAGCAGTTGGGGCGGGGAGCTGTTTTTT
CDR3: CASSWGGELFF

size: few
V: TRBV10-1
J: TRBJ2-2
D: NA
DNA: TGCGCCAGCAGGGGACCATCCGGGGAGCTGTTTTTT
CDR3: CASRGPSGELFF

size: NA
V: TRBV12-3/TRBV12-4
J: TRBJ2-2
D: NA
DNA: TGTGCCAGCAGTTGGACGGACATCTTGAACACCGGGGAGCTGTTTTTT
CDR3: CASSWTDILNTGELFF

size: few
V: TRBV11-2
J: TRBJ2-7
D: TRBD2
DNA: TGTGCCAGCAGCTTCGAGACCGGGACTAGCAGCTACGAGCAGTACTTC
CDR3: CASSFETGTSSYEQYF

size: few
V: TRBV6-5
J: TRBJ2-3
D: NA
DNA: TGTGCCAGCAGTTACTCAAACTTTGCAGATACGCAGTATTTT
CDR3: CASSYSNFADTQYF

size: NA
V: TRBV19
J: TRBJ1-5
D: NA
DNA: TGTGCCAGTACCCCCAGGCCCCGGCAGGGCAATCAGCCCCAGCATTTT
CDR3: CASTPRPRQGNQPQHF